Listed below are T cell receptor beta chains from one sample, sequenced in a study of vaccination and CD4 T cells after COVID-19. No antigens are known for them. One entry per CDR3 protein results from TCRdb running MiXCR on the PCR reads. The sample yields 15,000 to 20,000 distinct CDR3 sequences, approximately 40% seen once. Source: CD4+ T cells from blood, cultured in vitro, taken after SARS-CoV-2 vaccination. All receptors come from a human donor who had recovered from COVID-19. Each CDR3 is given with its conserved first and last residue. D genes are given only for firm matches. Clone size is given for some rows only: seen once, a few or many times, or a class if the clone is expanded.

13,TRBV6-2/TRBV6-3,NA,TRBJ1-1,few,TGTGCCAGTTTCCGCCGTGAGAACACTGAAGCTTTCTTT,CASFRRENTEAFF
17,TRBV5-4,TRBD1,TRBJ1-2,once,TGTGCCAGCAGCCCAGAGAGGCACAGGGGCGGAAGCTATGGCTACACCTTC,CASSPERHRGGSYGYTF
14,TRBV7-2,NA,TRBJ2-7,NA,TGTGCCAGCAGCTTAGTCGTGATACCCTACGAGCAGTACTTC,CASSLVVIPYEQYF
14,TRBV7-2,NA,TRBJ1-5,NA,TGTGCCAGCAGCTTATCCGGGGTGGATCAGCCCCAGCATTTT,CASSLSGVDQPQHF
13,TRBV12-3/TRBV12-4,NA,TRBJ2-3,NA,TGTGCCAGCAGAAAGGAGGGTATAGATACGCAGTATTTT,CASRKEGIDTQYF
14,TRBV6-2/TRBV6-3,NA,TRBJ2-1,NA,TGTGCCAGCAGTTACGGGGGAACCCACAATGAGCAGTTCTTC,CASSYGGTHNEQFF
16,TRBV20-1,TRBD1,TRBJ2-7,NA,TGCAGTGCTAGAAAGGTTTCAGGGGGCTTATCCTACGAGCAGTACTTC,CSARKVSGGLSYEQYF
18,TRBV11-2,TRBD1,TRBJ1-1,NA,TGTGCCAGCAGCTTAGTGTTCGGGACAGGGGCGGGGAACACTGAAGCTTTCTTT,CASSLVFGTGAGNTEAFF
14,TRBV2,TRBD1,TRBJ1-1,few,TGTGCCAGCAGTGTGGGACAGGGAGGCACTGAAGCTTTCTTT,CASSVGQGGTEAFF
11,TRBV6-2/TRBV6-3,NA,TRBJ2-7,few,TGTGCCAGCAGGCGGACGGACGAGCAGTACTTC,CASRRTDEQYF
15,TRBV6-5,TRBD2,TRBJ2-5,NA,TGTGCCAGCAGTTTCATGCGGGGGGCGGGAGAGACCCAGTACTTC,CASSFMRGAGETQYF
15,TRBV6-2/TRBV6-3,NA,TRBJ2-6,NA,TGTGCCAGCAGCCGGACGGTCTTTGGGGCCAACGTCCTGACTTTC,CASSRTVFGANVLTF
11,TRBV5-1,NA,TRBJ2-5,NA,TGCGCCAGCAGCTTGGCAGAGACCCAGTACTTC,CASSLAETQYF
19,TRBV20-1,TRBD2,TRBJ2-3,NA,TGCAGTGCTGACGGGGGGCTAGCGGGAAACCAGGGCAGCACAGATACGCAGTATTTT,CSADGGLAGNQGSTDTQYF
14,TRBV18,TRBD1,TRBJ1-2,NA,TGTGCCAGCTCACCACGGGACAGGGATAAAGACTACACCTTC,CASSPRDRDKDYTF
19,TRBV4-3,NA,TRBJ2-4,NA,TGCGCCAGCAGCCAAGATTTGGTGCCTAGTAGCCGTGCTAAGGACATTCAGTACTTC,CASSQDLVPSSRAKDIQYF
16,TRBV27,TRBD1,TRBJ1-2,few,TGTGCCAGCAGTTTCCTATCAGGGGGAAGGGACTATGGCTACACCTTC,CASSFLSGGRDYGYTF
14,TRBV6-1,TRBD1,TRBJ1-2,NA,TGTGCCAGCAGCAGAGACAGGGCTTCCTCCGGCTACACCTTC,CASSRDRASSGYTF
21,TRBV27,TRBD2,TRBJ2-2,NA,TGTGCCAGCACCTTCTTTCCAAGTGGACTAGCGGGAGGAGTGAACACCGGGGAGCTGTTTTTT,CASTFFPSGLAGGVNTGELFF
12,TRBV28,NA,TRBJ1-2,NA,TGTGCCAGCAGTTTCTCTAACTATGGCTACACCTTC,CASSFSNYGYTF
13,TRBV6-1,TRBD1,TRBJ1-2,few,TGTGCCAGCAGTAGGACAGGATCCTATGGCTACACCTTC,CASSRTGSYGYTF
13,TRBV6-5,NA,TRBJ1-2,NA,TGTGCCAGCAGTTACAAGCTAAGGGAAGGCTACACCTTC,CASSYKLREGYTF
13,TRBV28,NA,TRBJ1-2,few,TGTGCCAGCAGTTTAGGTTACTTGAATGGCTACACCTTC,CASSLGYLNGYTF
13,TRBV25-1,TRBD1,TRBJ2-7,NA,TGTGCCAGCAGTGGGGACAGGGTCTACGAGCAGTACTTC,CASSGDRVYEQYF
13,TRBV19,NA,TRBJ1-1,few,TGTGCTACCACCTCATACAGGGCCCTTGAAGCTTTCTTT,CATTSYRALEAFF
13,TRBV6-1,NA,TRBJ1-2,few,TGTGCCAGCACCCCGAACTATAGGGATGGCTACACCTTC,CASTPNYRDGYTF
12,TRBV7-9,NA,TRBJ2-5,NA,TGTGCCAGCAGCTTAGACGGGATTTTACAGTACTTC,CASSLDGILQYF
15,TRBV15,NA,TRBJ1-2,few,TGTGCCACCAGCAGAGGACCCTTGAGGAACTATGGCTACACCTTC,CATSRGPLRNYGYTF
12,TRBV6-2/TRBV6-3,NA,TRBJ1-2,once,TGTGCCAGCAGGGAAGGGGTATTTGGCTACACCTTC,CASREGVFGYTF
16,TRBV20-1,NA,TRBJ1-1,NA,TGCAGTGCTAGACTACGAAGAGGTCTTACGAACACTGAAGCTTTCTTT,CSARLRRGLTNTEAFF
14,TRBV20-1,TRBD2,TRBJ2-1,NA,TGCAGTGCTATTTCGGGAGGGACCAACAATGAGCAGTTCTTC,CSAISGGTNNEQFF
15,TRBV20-1,NA,TRBJ2-5,few,TGCAGTGCGCCTCCTTGGTTAAGCGGACAAGAGACCCAGTACTTC,CSAPPWLSGQETQYF
19,TRBV15,NA,TRBJ1-6,few,TGTGCCACCAGCAGTACGCGGACCCAAAGGAGCTCCTATAATTCACCCCTCCACTTT,CATSSTRTQRSSYNSPLHF
16,TRBV12-3/TRBV12-4,NA,TRBJ2-5,NA,TGTGCCAGCAGTCCCGATCCCCCGGCGGGTGGAGAGACCCAGTACTTC,CASSPDPPAGGETQYF
13,TRBV5-1,NA,TRBJ2-3,NA,TGCGCCAGCAGCTTGTTTCTCGGGGGCACGCAGTATTTT,CASSLFLGGTQYF
14,TRBV7-9,NA,TRBJ1-1,NA,TGTGCCAGCAGCTTAGGACGGGTGAACACTGAAGCTTTCTTT,CASSLGRVNTEAFF
18,TRBV6-2/TRBV6-3,NA,TRBJ1-1,NA,TGTGCCAGCAGGGCTGCTTTCTCCCGGTGGCAGGAGAACACTGAAGCTTTCTTT,CASRAAFSRWQENTEAFF
13,TRBV7-9,TRBD1,TRBJ2-7,NA,TGTGCCAGCAGCCGAGAGCAGGGGGACGAGCAGTACTTC,CASSREQGDEQYF
14,TRBV6-5,TRBD1,TRBJ1-6,few,TGTGCCAGCAGTTACCGGGACAGTAATAATCCCCTCCACTTT,CASSYRDSNNPLHF
18,TRBV5-4,TRBD1,TRBJ1-2,NA,TGTGCCAGCAGCTTTCCCCCTGCGCCAGGGGGCGGGAACTATGGCTACACCTTC,CASSFPPAPGGGNYGYTF
15,TRBV19,NA,TRBJ2-2,NA,TGTGCCAGTAGTATAGGGGGGGCTTACACCGGGGAGCTGTTTTTT,CASSIGGAYTGELFF
15,TRBV7-3,NA,TRBJ1-3,NA,TGTGCCAGCAGCTTAACAAGGGACTCTGGAAACACCATATATTTT,CASSLTRDSGNTIYF
15,TRBV24-1,TRBD1,TRBJ1-4,once,TGTGCCACCAGTGATGGACAGGGTCGTAATGAAAAACTGTTTTTT,CATSDGQGRNEKLFF
15,TRBV24-1,TRBD2,TRBJ2-7,NA,TGTGCCACCAGTGATACTAGCGCTGAACCCTACGAGCAGTACTTC,CATSDTSAEPYEQYF
13,TRBV7-2,TRBD1,TRBJ2-7,NA,TGTGCCAGCAGCTATAGGGACAGCTACGAGCAGTACTTC,CASSYRDSYEQYF
16,TRBV6-5,NA,TRBJ2-6,few,TGTGCCAGCAGTTACTTCAGGGGAGCTGGGGCCAACGTCCTGACTTTC,CASSYFRGAGANVLTF
15,TRBV19,TRBD2,TRBJ2-7,few,TGTGCCAGTAGCAATAGCGGGAGTCTCTCCTACGAGCAGTACTTC,CASSNSGSLSYEQYF
16,TRBV6-2/TRBV6-3,NA,TRBJ1-5,NA,TGTGCCAGCAGTTACTCGAAGCGGGGGGCTGGGCAGCCCCAGCATTTT,CASSYSKRGAGQPQHF
16,TRBV28,NA,TRBJ1-6,NA,TGTGCCAGCAGTGTGCCTGGGGAGAGCGGGAATTCACCCCTCCACTTT,CASSVPGESGNSPLHF
13,TRBV20-1,NA,TRBJ2-1,few,TGCAGTGGGGCCCGGACACTCTACAATGAGCAGTTCTTC,CSGARTLYNEQFF
12,TRBV28,NA,TRBJ1-2,once,TGTGCCAGCAGTTTTAGGACTTATGGCTACACCTTC,CASSFRTYGYTF
15,TRBV7-8,NA,TRBJ2-3,NA,TGTGCCAGCAGCCCCCGGGGGGCGGGTAGAGATACGCAGTATTTT,CASSPRGAGRDTQYF
16,TRBV24-1,NA,TRBJ2-1,NA,TGTGCCACCAGTGATCCCGGGACTGAATTTCACAATGAGCAGTTCTTC,CATSDPGTEFHNEQFF
15,TRBV24-1,TRBD2,TRBJ2-3,NA,TGTGCCACCAGTGATCGGAGCGGGGGGGCAGATACGCAGTATTTT,CATSDRSGGADTQYF
14,TRBV20-1,NA,TRBJ2-5,once,TGCAGTGCTAGACGGGGGAATCCAACTGAGACCCAGTACTTC,CSARRGNPTETQYF